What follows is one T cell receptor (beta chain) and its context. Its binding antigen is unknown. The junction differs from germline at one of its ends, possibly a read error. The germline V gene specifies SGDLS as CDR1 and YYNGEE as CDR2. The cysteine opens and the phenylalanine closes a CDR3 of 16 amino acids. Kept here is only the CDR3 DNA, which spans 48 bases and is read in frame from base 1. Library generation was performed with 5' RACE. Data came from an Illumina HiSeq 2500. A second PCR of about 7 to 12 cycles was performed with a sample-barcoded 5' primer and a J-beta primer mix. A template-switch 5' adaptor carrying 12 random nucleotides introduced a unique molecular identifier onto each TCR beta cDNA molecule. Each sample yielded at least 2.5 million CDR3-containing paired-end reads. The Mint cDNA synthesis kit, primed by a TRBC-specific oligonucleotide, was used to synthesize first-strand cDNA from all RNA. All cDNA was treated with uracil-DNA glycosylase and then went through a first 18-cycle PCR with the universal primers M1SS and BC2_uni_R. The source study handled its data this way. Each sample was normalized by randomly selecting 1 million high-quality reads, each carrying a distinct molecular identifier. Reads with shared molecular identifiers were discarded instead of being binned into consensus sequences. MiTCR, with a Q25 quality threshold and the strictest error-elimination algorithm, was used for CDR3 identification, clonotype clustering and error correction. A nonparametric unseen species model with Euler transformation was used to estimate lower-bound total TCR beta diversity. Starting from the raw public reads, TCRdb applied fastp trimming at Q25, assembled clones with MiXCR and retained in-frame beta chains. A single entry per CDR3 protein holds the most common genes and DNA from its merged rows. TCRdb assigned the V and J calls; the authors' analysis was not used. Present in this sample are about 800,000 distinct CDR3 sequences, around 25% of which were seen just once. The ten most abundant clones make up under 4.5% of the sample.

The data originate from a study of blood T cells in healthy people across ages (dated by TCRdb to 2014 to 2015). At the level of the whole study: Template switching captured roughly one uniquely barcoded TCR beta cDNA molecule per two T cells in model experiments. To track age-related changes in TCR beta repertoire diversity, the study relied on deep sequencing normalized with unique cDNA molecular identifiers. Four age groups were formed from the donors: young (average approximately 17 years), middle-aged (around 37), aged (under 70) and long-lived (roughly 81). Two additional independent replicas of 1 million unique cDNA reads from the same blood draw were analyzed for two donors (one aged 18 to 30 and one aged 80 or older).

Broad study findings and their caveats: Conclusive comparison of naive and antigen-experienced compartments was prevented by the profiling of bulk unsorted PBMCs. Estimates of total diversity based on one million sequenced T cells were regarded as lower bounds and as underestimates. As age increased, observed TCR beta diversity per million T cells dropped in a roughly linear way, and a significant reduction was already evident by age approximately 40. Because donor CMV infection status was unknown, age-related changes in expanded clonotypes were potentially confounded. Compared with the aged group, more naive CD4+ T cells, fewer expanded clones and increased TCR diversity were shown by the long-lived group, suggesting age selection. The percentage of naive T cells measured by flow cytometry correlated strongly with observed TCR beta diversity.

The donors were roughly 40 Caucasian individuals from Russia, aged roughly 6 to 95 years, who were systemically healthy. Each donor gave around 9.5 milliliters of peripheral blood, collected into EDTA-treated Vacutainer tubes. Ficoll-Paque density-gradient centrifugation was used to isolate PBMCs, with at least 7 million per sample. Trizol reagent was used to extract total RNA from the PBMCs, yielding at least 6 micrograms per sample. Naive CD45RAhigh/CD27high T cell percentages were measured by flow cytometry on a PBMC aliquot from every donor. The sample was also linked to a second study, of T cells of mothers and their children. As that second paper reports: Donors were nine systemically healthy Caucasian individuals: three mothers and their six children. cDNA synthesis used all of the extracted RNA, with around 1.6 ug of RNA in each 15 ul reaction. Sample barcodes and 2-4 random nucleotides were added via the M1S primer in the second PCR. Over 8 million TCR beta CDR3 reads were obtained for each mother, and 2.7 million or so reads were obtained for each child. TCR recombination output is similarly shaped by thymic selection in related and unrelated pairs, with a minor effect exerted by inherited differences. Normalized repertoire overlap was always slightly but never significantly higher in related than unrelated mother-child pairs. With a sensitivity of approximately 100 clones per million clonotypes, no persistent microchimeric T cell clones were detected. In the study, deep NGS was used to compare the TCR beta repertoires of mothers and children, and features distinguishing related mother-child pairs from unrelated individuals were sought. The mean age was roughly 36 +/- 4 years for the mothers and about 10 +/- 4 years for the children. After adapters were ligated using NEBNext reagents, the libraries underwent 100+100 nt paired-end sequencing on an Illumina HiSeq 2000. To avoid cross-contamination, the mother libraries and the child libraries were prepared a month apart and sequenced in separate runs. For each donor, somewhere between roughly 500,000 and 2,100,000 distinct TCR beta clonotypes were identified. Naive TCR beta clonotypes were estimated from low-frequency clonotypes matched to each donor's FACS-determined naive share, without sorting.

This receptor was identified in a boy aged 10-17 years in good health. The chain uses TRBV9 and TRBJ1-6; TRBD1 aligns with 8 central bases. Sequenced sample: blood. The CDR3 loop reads CAGSDDRGNYNSPLHF. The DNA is TGTGCCGGCAGCGACGACAGGGGTAACTATAATTCACCCCTCCACTTT.